A selection of T cell receptor beta chains follows, all from one sample in a study of vaccination and CD4 T cells after COVID-19. These TCRs are of unknown antigen specificity. TCRdb re-called the PCR reads through MiXCR, storing one row per CDR3 protein. The sample has about 15,000 distinct CDR3 sequences, approximately 73% seen once. Sequences were obtained from CD4+ T cells from blood, cultured in vitro. These TCRs come from a human donor who had recovered from COVID-19. Both conserved end residues are part of each CDR3. D genes are given only for firm matches. The size field is filled for only some rows; it gives once, few, many or a size class.

d_call: NA
clone_size: few
j_call: TRBJ1-5
v_call: TRBV6-2/TRBV6-3
cdr3_nt: TGTGCCAGCAGTTCCGCGGGGAGTGGGAATCAGCCCCAGCATTTT
cdr3_aa: CASSSAGSGNQPQHF

d_call: NA
clone_size: NA
j_call: TRBJ2-1
v_call: TRBV6-2/TRBV6-3
cdr3_nt: TGTGCCAGCAGTACCGGGACTCCTCCCTACAATGAGCAGTTCTTC
cdr3_aa: CASSTGTPPYNEQFF

d_call: NA
clone_size: NA
j_call: TRBJ2-5
v_call: TRBV6-5
cdr3_nt: TGTGCCAGCAGTTACTCAAACTTCCAAGAGACCCAGTACTTC
cdr3_aa: CASSYSNFQETQYF

d_call: TRBD1
clone_size: NA
j_call: TRBJ1-1
v_call: TRBV24-1
cdr3_nt: TGTGCCACCACGGGACAGCCGAACACTGAAGCTTTCTTT
cdr3_aa: CATTGQPNTEAFF

d_call: NA
clone_size: NA
j_call: TRBJ1-2
v_call: TRBV25-1
cdr3_nt: TGTGCCAGCAGTCCTGCCCCCGGGGGCCTATATGGCTACACCTTC
cdr3_aa: CASSPAPGGLYGYTF

d_call: NA
clone_size: NA
j_call: TRBJ2-1
v_call: TRBV11-3
cdr3_nt: TGTGCCAGCAGCTTCGGTGGCTCCTACAATGAGCAGTTCTTC
cdr3_aa: CASSFGGSYNEQFF

d_call: NA
clone_size: NA
j_call: TRBJ2-2
v_call: TRBV19
cdr3_nt: TGTGCCAGTAGTATAGCCTCGGTCATTCTCGGGGAGCTGTTTTTT
cdr3_aa: CASSIASVILGELFF

d_call: NA
clone_size: NA
j_call: TRBJ2-3
v_call: TRBV6-1
cdr3_nt: TGTGCCAGCAGTGAGGTATGGCAGTATTTT
cdr3_aa: CASSEVWQYF

d_call: NA
clone_size: NA
j_call: TRBJ1-2
v_call: TRBV20-1
cdr3_nt: TGCAGTGCTAGAGTTCCTACAGGAAGGGACTATGGCTACACCTTC
cdr3_aa: CSARVPTGRDYGYTF

d_call: NA
clone_size: NA
j_call: TRBJ1-1
v_call: TRBV20-1
cdr3_nt: TGCAGTGCTATAACTGGACGGAAGAACACTGAAGCTTTCTTT
cdr3_aa: CSAITGRKNTEAFF

d_call: TRBD1
clone_size: NA
j_call: TRBJ2-7
v_call: TRBV6-5
cdr3_nt: TGTGCCAGCAGTTACTCCGGGACAGGGTCCAACGAGCAGTACTTC
cdr3_aa: CASSYSGTGSNEQYF

d_call: NA
clone_size: NA
j_call: TRBJ2-4
v_call: TRBV20-1
cdr3_nt: TGCAGTGCAAACTACTACGCCAAAAACATTCAGTACTTC
cdr3_aa: CSANYYAKNIQYF